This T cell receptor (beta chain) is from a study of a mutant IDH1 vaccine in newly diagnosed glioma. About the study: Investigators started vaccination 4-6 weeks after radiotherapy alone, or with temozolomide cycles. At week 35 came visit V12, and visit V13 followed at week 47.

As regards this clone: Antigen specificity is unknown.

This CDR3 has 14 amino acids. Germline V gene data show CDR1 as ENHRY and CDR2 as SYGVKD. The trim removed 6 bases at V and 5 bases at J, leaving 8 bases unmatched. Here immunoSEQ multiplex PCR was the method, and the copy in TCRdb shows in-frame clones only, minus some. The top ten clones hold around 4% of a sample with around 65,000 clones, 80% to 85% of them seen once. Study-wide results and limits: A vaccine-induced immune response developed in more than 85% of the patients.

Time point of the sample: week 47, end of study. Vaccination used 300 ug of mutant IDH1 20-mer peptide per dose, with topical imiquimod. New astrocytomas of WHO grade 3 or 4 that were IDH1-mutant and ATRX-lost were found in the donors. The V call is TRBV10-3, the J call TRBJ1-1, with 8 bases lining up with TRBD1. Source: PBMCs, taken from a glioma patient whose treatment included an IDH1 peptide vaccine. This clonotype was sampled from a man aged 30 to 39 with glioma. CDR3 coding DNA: TGTGCCATCAGAGGACAGGGTAGAGATACTGAAGCTTTCTTT. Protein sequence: CAIRGQGRDTEAFF.